These T cell receptor beta chains were read from a single sample in a study of graft-versus-host responses after intestinal transplantation. Using immunoSEQ multiplex PCR, the repertoire was profiled, and TCRdb retains in-frame clones only, with some absent. Here the sample spans 20,000 to 30,000 clones, around four fifths being singletons. This sample comprised PBMCs, obtained about 28 days after intestinal transplant. The receptors stem from a human patient who received an intestinal transplant, so some T cells may come from the graft donor. Both conserved end residues are part of each CDR3. A D gene is named only where the DNA matches it firmly. Clone size is shown for a subset of rows, as once, few, many or a class of expanded clone.

d_gene: TRBD2; j_gene: TRBJ2-1; abundance: NA; v_gene: TRBV5-1; CDR3nt: TGCGCCAGCAGCTGGACTAGCGGGAGGGCCGATGAGCAGTTCTTC; CDR3aa: CASSWTSGRADEQFF
d_gene: NA; j_gene: TRBJ1-4; abundance: once; v_gene: TRBV9; CDR3nt: TGTGCCAGCAGCGTAGTGGGCAGGCCTGGTGAAAAACTGTTTTTT; CDR3aa: CASSVVGRPGEKLFF
d_gene: NA; j_gene: TRBJ2-1; abundance: NA; v_gene: TRBV7-3; CDR3nt: TGTGCCAGCAGCATCAGCCCGAATGAGCAGTTCTTC; CDR3aa: CASSISPNEQFF
d_gene: NA; j_gene: TRBJ2-3; abundance: NA; v_gene: TRBV9; CDR3nt: TGTGCCAGCAGCGTAGGTGCGGGAACGGTAGATACGCAGTATTTT; CDR3aa: CASSVGAGTVDTQYF
d_gene: NA; j_gene: TRBJ2-7; abundance: NA; v_gene: TRBV27; CDR3nt: TGTGCCAGCAGTGTAGGCGGATTCCTGGGAGAGCAGTACTTC; CDR3aa: CASSVGGFLGEQYF
d_gene: NA; j_gene: TRBJ2-1; abundance: NA; v_gene: TRBV2; CDR3nt: TGTGCCAGGCACCCACCCGGGTCAGAGGACGACAATGAGCAGTTCTTC; CDR3aa: CARHPPGSEDDNEQFF
d_gene: NA; j_gene: TRBJ2-1; abundance: NA; v_gene: TRBV5-6; CDR3nt: TGTGCCAGCAGCTTGGGGGCGTCTCTTAATGAGCAGTTCTTC; CDR3aa: CASSLGASLNEQFF
d_gene: NA; j_gene: TRBJ2-7; abundance: few; v_gene: TRBV5-4; CDR3nt: TGTGCCAGCAGCCGGGGACCGCTCGACCCCTACGAGCAGTACTTC; CDR3aa: CASSRGPLDPYEQYF
d_gene: TRBD2; j_gene: TRBJ2-3; abundance: NA; v_gene: TRBV10-1; CDR3nt: TGCGCCAGCAGTGAGTCGAAGCTCGGACTAGCGGGAGAAACAGATACGCAGTATTTT; CDR3aa: CASSESKLGLAGETDTQYF
d_gene: NA; j_gene: TRBJ2-7; abundance: NA; v_gene: TRBV19; CDR3nt: TGTGCCAGTAGTCCGTCCCACAGGGAAGGTACGAACGAGCAGTACTTC; CDR3aa: CASSPSHREGTNEQYF
d_gene: NA; j_gene: TRBJ2-1; abundance: few; v_gene: TRBV5-4; CDR3nt: TGTGCCAGCAGGACCCCCCTAGGGTCTGAGCAGTTCTTC; CDR3aa: CASRTPLGSEQFF
d_gene: NA; j_gene: TRBJ2-2; abundance: NA; v_gene: TRBV5-5; CDR3nt: TGTGCCAGCAGCTTGGCCGCCACCGGGGAGCTGTTTTTT; CDR3aa: CASSLAATGELFF
d_gene: NA; j_gene: TRBJ2-3; abundance: NA; v_gene: TRBV7-6; CDR3nt: TGTGCCAGCAGCCTCCACCCGCGGAGCACAGATACGCAGTATTTT; CDR3aa: CASSLHPRSTDTQYF
d_gene: TRBD2; j_gene: TRBJ2-1; abundance: NA; v_gene: TRBV19; CDR3nt: TGTGCCAGTAGTATAGAGCCAGCGGGAGGGCTTTACAATGAGCAGTTCTTC; CDR3aa: CASSIEPAGGLYNEQFF
d_gene: NA; j_gene: TRBJ2-1; abundance: NA; v_gene: TRBV2; CDR3nt: TGTGCCAGCAGTGACATTCAGGGGTTCAACAATGAGCAGTTCTTC; CDR3aa: CASSDIQGFNNEQFF
d_gene: TRBD1; j_gene: TRBJ2-1; abundance: NA; v_gene: TRBV19; CDR3nt: TGTGCCAGTAGTTCACTCCGGGACAGCTCCTACAATGAGCAGTTCTTC; CDR3aa: CASSSLRDSSYNEQFF
d_gene: NA; j_gene: TRBJ1-2; abundance: NA; v_gene: TRBV6-6; CDR3nt: TGTGCCAGCACCGCGACACCGTTAGCTAACTATGGCTACACCTTC; CDR3aa: CASTATPLANYGYTF
d_gene: NA; j_gene: TRBJ2-2; abundance: NA; v_gene: TRBV6-9; CDR3nt: TGTGCCAGCAGTTACGAAGGCACCGGGGAGCTGTTTTTT; CDR3aa: CASSYEGTGELFF
d_gene: NA; j_gene: TRBJ2-1; abundance: NA; v_gene: TRBV19; CDR3nt: TGTGCCAGTAGTACGGGGAATGAGCAGTTCTTC; CDR3aa: CASSTGNEQFF
d_gene: NA; j_gene: TRBJ2-7; abundance: NA; v_gene: TRBV27; CDR3nt: TGTGCCAGCAGTATACACCCGAGCTCCTACGAGCAGTACTTC; CDR3aa: CASSIHPSSYEQYF
d_gene: NA; j_gene: TRBJ2-7; abundance: NA; v_gene: TRBV6-5; CDR3nt: TGTGCCAGCGGGCAAACCTACGAGCAGTACTTC; CDR3aa: CASGQTYEQYF
d_gene: NA; j_gene: TRBJ1-4; abundance: NA; v_gene: TRBV6-5; CDR3nt: TGTGCCAGCAGGCCTGAAGGCCTTAATGAAAAACTGTTTTTT; CDR3aa: CASRPEGLNEKLFF
d_gene: NA; j_gene: TRBJ1-5; abundance: NA; v_gene: TRBV6-5; CDR3nt: TGTGCCAGCAGCTCCCCTCGAGGGGGTCAGCCCCAGCATTTT; CDR3aa: CASSSPRGGQPQHF
d_gene: TRBD2; j_gene: TRBJ2-1; abundance: NA; v_gene: TRBV28; CDR3nt: TGTGCCAGCAGTACCCCTGCGGGAGGGCCTGATGAGCAGTTCTTC; CDR3aa: CASSTPAGGPDEQFF
d_gene: NA; j_gene: TRBJ2-2; abundance: NA; v_gene: TRBV4-1; CDR3nt: TGCGCCAGCAGCCAAGATCTTGCCGGGGAGCTGTTTTTT; CDR3aa: CASSQDLAGELFF
d_gene: TRBD1; j_gene: TRBJ1-1; abundance: NA; v_gene: TRBV28; CDR3nt: TGTGCCAGCAGTTTTAATAGTGGACCCCCCTGGACAGGGGGCTTTTGGGACACTGAAGCTTTCTTT; CDR3aa: CASSFNSGPPWTGGFWDTEAFF
d_gene: NA; j_gene: TRBJ2-3; abundance: NA; v_gene: TRBV10-2; CDR3nt: TGCGCCAGCAGATTAGCCACAGATACGCAGTATTTT; CDR3aa: CASRLATDTQYF